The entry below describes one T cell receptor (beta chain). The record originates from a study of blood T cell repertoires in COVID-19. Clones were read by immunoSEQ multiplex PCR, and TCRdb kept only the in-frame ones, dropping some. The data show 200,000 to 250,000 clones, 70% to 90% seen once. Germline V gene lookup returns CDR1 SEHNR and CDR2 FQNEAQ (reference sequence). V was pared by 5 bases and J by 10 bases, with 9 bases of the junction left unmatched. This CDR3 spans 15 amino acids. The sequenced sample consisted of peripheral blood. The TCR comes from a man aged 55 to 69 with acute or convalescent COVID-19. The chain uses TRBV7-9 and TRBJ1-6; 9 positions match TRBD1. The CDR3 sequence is CASSLQGARRSPLHF. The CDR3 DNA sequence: TGTGCCAGCAGCCTACAGGGGGCGCGGCGGTCACCCCTCCACTTT.